This T cell receptor (beta chain) stems from a study of blood T cell repertoires in COVID-19. This clone was picked up a small number of times. The authors' processing: Reference gene primer amplification gave estimated nucleated cell counts. Some clones are missing from TCRdb's copy, which holds only in-frame ones; the method was immunoSEQ multiplex PCR. The DNA gave D and trimming, while V, J and clone size come from that table. This sample has more than 85,000 clones, with 60% to 80% found just once. What was sequenced was peripheral blood. This receptor was taken from a man aged 55 to 69 with active or convalescent COVID-19.

The CDR3 spells CASSVGGSSNQPQHF. CDR3 sequence (DNA): TGTGCCAGCAGCGTAGGGGGCAGTAGCAATCAGCCCCAGCATTTT. The V gene is TRBV9, the J gene TRBJ1-5, with D possibly being TRBD1 (5 bases). CDR1 is SGDLS and CDR2 is YYNGEE in the germline V gene. This CDR3 has 15 residues. V was shortened by 0 bases and J by 0 bases, with 7 bases between the two germline ends.